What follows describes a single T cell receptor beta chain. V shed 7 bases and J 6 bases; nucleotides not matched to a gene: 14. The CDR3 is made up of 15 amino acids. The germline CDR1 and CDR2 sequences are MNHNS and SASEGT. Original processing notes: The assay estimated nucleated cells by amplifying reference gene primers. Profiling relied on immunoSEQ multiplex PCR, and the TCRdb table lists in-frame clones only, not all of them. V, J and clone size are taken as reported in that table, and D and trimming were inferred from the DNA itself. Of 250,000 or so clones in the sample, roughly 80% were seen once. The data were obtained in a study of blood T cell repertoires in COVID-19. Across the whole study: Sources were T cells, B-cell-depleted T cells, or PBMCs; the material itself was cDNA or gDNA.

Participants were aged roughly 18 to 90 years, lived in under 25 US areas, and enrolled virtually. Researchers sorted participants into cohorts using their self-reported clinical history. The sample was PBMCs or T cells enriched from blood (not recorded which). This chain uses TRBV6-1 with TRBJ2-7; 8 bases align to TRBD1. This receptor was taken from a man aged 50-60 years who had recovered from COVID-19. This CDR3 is CASTLQAQGGSEQYF. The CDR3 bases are TGTGCCAGCACCTTACAGGCACAGGGGGGCAGCGAGCAGTACTTC.